What follows is one T cell receptor (beta chain) and its context. V lost 4 bases, J lost 4 bases, and 3 bases stayed unmatched. This CDR3 spans 14 amino acids. Germline V CDR1 and CDR2: MNHNS, SASEGT. The data were taken from a study of technical replicates of blood from a handful of donors. This table comes from immunoSEQ multiplex PCR, and its TCRdb copy is limited to in-frame clones, with some not included. Of tens of thousands of clones listed, approximately 96% are singletons. The rearrangement joins TRBV6-1 to TRBJ1-4, with 7 bases fitting TRBD1. The TCR was taken from a human donor in good health. Material: T cells isolated from PBMCs. CDR3: CASSVQGYNEKLFF. The CDR3 DNA reads TGTGCCAGCAGTGTACAGGGGTATAATGAAAAACTGTTTTTT.